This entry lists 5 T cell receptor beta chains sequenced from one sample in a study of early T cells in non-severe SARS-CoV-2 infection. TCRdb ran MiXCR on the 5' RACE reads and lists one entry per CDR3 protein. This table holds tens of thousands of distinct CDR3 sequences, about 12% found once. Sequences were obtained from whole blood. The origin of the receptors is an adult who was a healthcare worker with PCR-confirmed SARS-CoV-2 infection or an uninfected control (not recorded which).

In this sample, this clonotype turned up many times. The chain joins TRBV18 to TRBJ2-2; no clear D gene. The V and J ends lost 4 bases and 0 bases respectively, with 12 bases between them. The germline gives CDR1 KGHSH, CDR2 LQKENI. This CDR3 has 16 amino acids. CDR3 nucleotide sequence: TGTGCCAGCTCACAACAGACGGTAACGAACACCGGGGAGCTGTTTTTT. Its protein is CASSQQTVTNTGELFF.

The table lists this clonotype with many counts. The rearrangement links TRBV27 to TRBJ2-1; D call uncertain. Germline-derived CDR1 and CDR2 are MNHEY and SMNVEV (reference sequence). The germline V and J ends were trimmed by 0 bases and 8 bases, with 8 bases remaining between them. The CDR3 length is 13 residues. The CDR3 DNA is TGTGCCAGCAGTTTATCGCCCAGCTATGAGCAGTTCTTC. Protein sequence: CASSLSPSYEQFF.

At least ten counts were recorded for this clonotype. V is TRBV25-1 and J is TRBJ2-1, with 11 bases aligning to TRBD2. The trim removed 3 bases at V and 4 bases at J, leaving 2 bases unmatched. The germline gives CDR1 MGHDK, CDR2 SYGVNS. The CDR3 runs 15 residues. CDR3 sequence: CASSDIAGGYNEQFF. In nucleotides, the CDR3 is TGTGCCAGCAGTGACATAGCGGGGGGGTACAATGAGCAGTTCTTC.

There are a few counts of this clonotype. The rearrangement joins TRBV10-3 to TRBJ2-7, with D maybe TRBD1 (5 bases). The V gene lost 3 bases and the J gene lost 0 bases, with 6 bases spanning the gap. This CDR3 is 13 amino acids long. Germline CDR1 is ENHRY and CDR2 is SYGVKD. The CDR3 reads CAISDRASYEQYF. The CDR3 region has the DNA TGTGCCATCAGTGACAGGGCCTCCTACGAGCAGTACTTC.

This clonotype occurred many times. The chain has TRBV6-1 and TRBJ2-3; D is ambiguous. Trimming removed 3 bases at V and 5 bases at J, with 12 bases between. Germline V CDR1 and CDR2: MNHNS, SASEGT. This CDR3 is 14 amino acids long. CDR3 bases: TGTGCCAGCAGTGACCGGGCCCCTCAAGATACGCAGTATTTT. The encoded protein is CASSDRAPQDTQYF.